A single count supports the clone carrying this T cell receptor beta chain. Clones were sequenced by immunoSEQ multiplex PCR, and TCRdb holds only the in-frame ones, with some missing. Seen here are about 170,000 clones, approximately 90% observed once, and the top ten hold approximately 2.1%. This sample was included in a study of blood T cell repertoires in COVID-19. Across the study: COVID-19 samples collected from the United States, Italy and Spain covered acute and convalescent phases.

J was trimmed by 8 bases and V by 4 bases; bases with no gene match: 7. This CDR3 has 12 residues. The V gene's germline CDR1 is SQVTM and CDR2 ANQGSEA. The TCR was taken from a man aged 45 to 65 who had recovered from COVID-19. The sample consisted of peripheral blood. The rearrangement uses TRBV29-1 and TRBJ1-2; 7 nucleotides align to TRBD1. This CDR3 is CSVADRAGGYTF. Written as DNA, the CDR3 is TGCAGCGTTGCCGACAGGGCTGGAGGCTACACCTTC.